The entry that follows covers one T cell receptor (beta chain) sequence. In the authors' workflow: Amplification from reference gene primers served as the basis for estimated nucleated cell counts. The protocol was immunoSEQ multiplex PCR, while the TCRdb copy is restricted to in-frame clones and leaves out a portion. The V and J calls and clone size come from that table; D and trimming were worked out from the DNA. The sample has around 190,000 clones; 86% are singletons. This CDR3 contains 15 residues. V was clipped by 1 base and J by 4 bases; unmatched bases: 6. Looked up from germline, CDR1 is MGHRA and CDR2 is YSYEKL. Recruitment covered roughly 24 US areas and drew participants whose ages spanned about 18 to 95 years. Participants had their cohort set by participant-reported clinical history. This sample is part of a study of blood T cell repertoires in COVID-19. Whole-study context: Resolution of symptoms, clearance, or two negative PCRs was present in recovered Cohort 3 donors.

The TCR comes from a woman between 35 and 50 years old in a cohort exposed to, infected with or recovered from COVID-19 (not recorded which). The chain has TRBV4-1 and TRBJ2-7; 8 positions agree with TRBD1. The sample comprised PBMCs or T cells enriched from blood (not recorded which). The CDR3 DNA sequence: TGCGCCAGCAGCCAAGCAGGGGGCCTAGGGTACGAGCAGTACTTC. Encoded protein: CASSQAGGLGYEQYF.